The subject of this entry is one TCR beta chain. This sample is drawn from a study of control samples from healthy donors and cancer patients. This CDR3 spans 13 amino acids. The germline V and J ends were trimmed by 4 bases and 9 bases, with 15 bases remaining between them. CDR1 and CDR2 (germline): SNHLY, FYNNEI. The repertoire was sequenced with immunoSEQ multiplex PCR; TCRdb's copy has only in-frame clones and lacks some. The sample records 100,000 to 150,000 clones, approximately 94% being singletons. The receptor was isolated from a man aged 25-40 years in good health. The genes are TRBV2 and TRBJ1-2; D not certain. The sequenced material came from blood. The CDR3: CASSVPLVTSYTF. CDR3 DNA sequence: TGTGCCAGCAGTGTCCCCTTGGTGACTAGCTACACCTTC.